The entry below describes one TCR beta chain. No antigen is known for it. Cycle 7 day 1, cycle 4 day 1, and baseline were the timepoints at which blood was sampled. This record belongs to a study of OX40 agonist ivuxolimab in advanced cancers. The study, taken as a whole, reports: Blood T cells, both CD4+ and CD8+, expanded clonally by week 6 at 0.1 to 3.0 mg/kg. Also present in some nonresponders was a low level of normalized T-cell clonal expansion.

The data were produced by immunoSEQ multiplex PCR, yet TCRdb's version contains in-frame clones alone and is incomplete. The data hold 85,000 or so clones, with about 86% observed a single time. Germline V lookup: CDR1 WSHSY, CDR2 SAAADI. V lost 0 bases, J lost 3 bases, and 1 base stayed unmatched. This CDR3 is built from 15 residues. Sample: CD4+ or CD8+ T cells sorted from blood, taken in a trial of the OX40 agonist ivuxolimab. The sequence was collected from an adult with an advanced solid tumor such as melanoma, head and neck, liver or kidney cancer. The rearrangement uses TRBV10-2 and TRBJ2-2, with 7 bases lining up with TRBD1. The CDR3 loop is CASSESGGDTGELFF. The DNA for the CDR3 is TGCGCCAGCAGTGAGTCAGGGGGCGACACCGGGGAGCTGTTTTTT.